This T cell receptor beta chain came from a study of cytomegalovirus exposure and HLA in healthy donors. Study-wide context: The 120 or so validation repertoires used the same platform as the 500 to 700 first-cohort repertoires, a later analysis reported.

Comments on this clone: Its target is unknown.

Sequenced by immunoSEQ multiplex PCR; TCRdb stores in-frame clones only, minus some. The sample has under 60,000 clones; about nine tenths are singletons. V lost 1 base, J lost 3 bases, and 16 bases lay in between. The CDR3 contains 16 residues. The germline gives CDR1 SGHTA, CDR2 FQGNSA. Study-wide results and caveats: The listing of 160 or so TCR beta chains classed them as cytomegalovirus-associated. TCR clusters originating in the first cohort tended to co-occur in the approximately 120 validation repertoires, according to a later analysis. Rare sequences made up most TCRs, while some public TCRs were found in many donors.

V and J are TRBV7-2 and TRBJ2-7, with D possibly TRBD2 on 6 matching bases. The sequencing input was PBMCs. This clonotype was sampled from a woman in her 30s in good health and CMV-seronegative. CDR3 in amino acids: CASSLDGGNSLYEQYF. The CDR3 bases are TGTGCCAGCAGCTTAGACGGCGGGAATAGTCTCTACGAGCAGTACTTC.